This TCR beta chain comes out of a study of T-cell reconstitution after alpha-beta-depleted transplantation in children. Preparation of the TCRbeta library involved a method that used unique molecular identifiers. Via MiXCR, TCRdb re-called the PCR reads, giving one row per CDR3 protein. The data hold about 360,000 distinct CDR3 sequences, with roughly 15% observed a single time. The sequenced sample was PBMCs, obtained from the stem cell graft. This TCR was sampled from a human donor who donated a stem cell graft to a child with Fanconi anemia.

The CDR3 DNA follows: TGTGCCAGCTCACCACCTGGCGGGGGAGGTTACAATGAGCAGTTCTTC. It yields the protein CASSPPGGGGYNEQFF. The chain couples TRBV18 to TRBJ2-1; 7 bases are a match to TRBD2. Per germline, CDR1 KGHSH and CDR2 LQKENI. V lost 0 bases to trimming and J lost 4 bases; unmatched junction nucleotides: 6. The length of the CDR3 is 16 residues.